This T cell receptor beta chain is drawn from a study of T cell responses to AZD1222 COVID-19 vaccine. Overall study results and limits: In a largely white British group with more females than males, clonal diversity was possibly underestimated. Regions left unmutated in variants are reportedly the target of nearly half of spike-specific TCRs.

With respect to this clone: Its target is not known.

The table came from immunoSEQ multiplex PCR; TCRdb's copy has only in-frame clones and leaves some out. This table has about 48,000 clones, roughly 85% appearing once. The V and J ends lost 9 bases and 4 bases respectively, with 6 bases between them. There are 11 residues in the CDR3. The germline V gene encodes CDR1 KGHDR and CDR2 SFDVKD. Sequencing was performed on peripheral blood, taken 28 days after the second AZD1222 dose. The clonotype was recovered from an adult who received the AZD1222 COVID-19 vaccine. The chain carries TRBV24-1 and TRBJ2-1; D unclear. The CDR3 DNA reads as TGTGCCACCGGAATATACAATGAGCAGTTCTTC. This encodes CATGIYNEQFF.